This T cell receptor beta chain was recorded in a study of T cell changes during pregnancy in multiple sclerosis (dated by TCRdb to between 2017 and 2020). In the study overall: Changes in the T cell repertoire over the course of pregnancy were examined in this study in women with multiple sclerosis.

Trimming removed 6 bases from V and 5 bases from J; the gene matches leave 9 bases unexplained. The germline V gene (reference sequence) supplies CDR1 SEHNR and CDR2 FQNEAQ. Spanning cysteine to phenylalanine, the CDR3 consists of 16 amino acids. Only the CDR3 part of the read is kept: 48 bases, read in frame from the first base. The library was produced with the immunoSEQ multiplex PCR assay. The table comes from immuneACCESS by way of TCRdb, which keeps in-frame sequences with V and J called. Part of the clones is missing from these tables; in studies checked, under half for an unresolved V gene and the rest for unknown reasons. The sample contains 30,000 or so clones, around nine tenths of them found a single time. The ten largest clonotypes hold approximately 4.7% of the sample. A word on this clone: Its antigen is currently not known. Base qualities were left out, and no much larger clone turns up one base away.

The input for sequencing was CD8+ T cells from peripheral blood mononuclear cells, taken in the first trimester of pregnancy. The receptor was derived from a female donor with multiple sclerosis, enrolled in a pregnancy study. This chain is built from TRBV7-9 and TRBJ1-4, with 10 junctional bases fitting TRBD1. The nucleotides are TGTGCCAGCAGGCACGGGACAGGGGATCGGAATGAAAAACTGTTTTTT. Its protein product is CASRHGTGDRNEKLFF.